The 23 T cell receptor beta chains given below trace back to one sample, sequenced in a study of T cells after yellow fever vaccination (dated by TCRdb to about 2019). Libraries were built with 5' RACE. Sequencing relied on an Illumina HiSeq 2500. In-frame beta chains were kept once TCRdb had trimmed the public reads at Q25 with fastp and called clones with MiXCR. All rows with the same CDR3 protein become a single entry with the most common DNA and genes. The sample table lists more than 350,000 distinct CDR3 sequences, 11% of them with a count of one. The ten largest clones take up roughly a sixth of the sample. The treatment or condition label on this specimen signifies: live attenuated yellow fever vaccine strain. Sequencing used PBMCs, obtained on the day of the first yellow fever vaccination. These receptors all come from a man between 18 and 29 years old who received the YFV17D yellow fever vaccine.

This clonotype was counted between two and nine times. The chain uses TRBV12-3 or TRBV12-4 and TRBJ2-3; 11 bases are shared with TRBD2. J was trimmed by 1 base and V by 3 bases; bases with no gene match: 9. The CDR3 runs to 18 residues. CDR3 region: CASSFRGLAGGRTDTQYF. The DNA for the CDR3 is TGTGCCAGCAGTTTCCGGGGGCTAGCGGGGGGCCGCACAGATACGCAGTATTTT.

J is TRBJ1-1 and V is TRBV18; 7 nucleotides align to TRBD1. Germline lookup yields CDR1 KGHSH and CDR2 LQKENI. The V gene end was trimmed by 4 bases and the J gene end by 4 bases; junction bases not matched to a gene: 9. The CDR3 loop spans 15 amino acids. The DNA for the CDR3 is TGTGCCAGCTCACACAACCCGGGACAGCTCACTGAAGCTTTCTTT. Amino acid sequence: CASSHNPGQLTEAFF.

The chain carries TRBV29-1 and TRBJ2-7; no definite D call. The CDR3 length is 12 residues. CDR1 and CDR2 (germline): SQVTM, ANQGSEA. V lost 3 bases and J lost 1, with 7 bases in between. CDR3 loop: CSVDGESYEQYF. Written as DNA, the CDR3 is TGCAGCGTTGATGGTGAATCCTACGAGCAGTACTTC.

Only a few counts were recorded for this clonotype. This chain connects TRBV29-1 to TRBJ2-2; 7 bases are a match to TRBD1. The V gene's germline CDR1 is SQVTM and CDR2 ANQGSEA. The V and J ends lost 4 bases and 0 bases, in that order; junction bases with no gene match: 8. The CDR3 spans 16 residues. The CDR3 sequence is CSVVIRGRANTGELFF. CDR3 nucleotides: TGCAGCGTTGTTATTAGGGGGCGAGCGAACACCGGGGAGCTGTTTTTT.

The chain uses TRBV4-1 and TRBJ2-5; D not certain. The CDR3 runs to 13 residues. V was trimmed by 3 bases and J by 7 bases, leaving 12 bases between them. The germline V gene has CDR1 MGHRA and CDR2 YSYEKL. The CDR3 coding sequence is TGCGCCAGCAGCCAGCGAGGAGTAGGGACCCAGTACTTC. Amino acids: CASSQRGVGTQYF.

This clonotype occurred a few times. The CDR3 coding sequence is TGTGCCAGCAGCTTGATAGGTTTGGAGCAGTTCTTC. It translates to CASSLIGLEQFF. The rearrangement uses TRBV11-2 and TRBJ2-1, with D hard to call. This CDR3 spans 12 amino acids. Trimming removed 3 bases from V and 10 bases from J, with 10 bases in between. Germline loops: CDR1 SGHAT, CDR2 FQNNGV.

This clonotype was seen more than once but under ten times. CDR3 sequence (DNA): TGTGCCAGCAGCTCCGGATTACCGGGCGCCTTAAAGTCCAAAAACATTCAGTACTTC. Protein sequence: CASSSGLPGALKSKNIQYF. This chain links TRBV5-4 with TRBJ2-4; no definite D call. The CDR3 consists of 19 residues. From germline, CDR1 is SGHNT and CDR2 YYREEE (reference sequence). V was trimmed by 3 bases and J by 2 bases, leaving 24 bases between them. The whole variable domain, remainder taken from reference TRBV5-4 and TRBJ2-4, is ETGVTQSPTHLIKTRGQQVTLRCSSQSGHNTVSWYQQALGQGPQFIFQYYREEENGRGNFPPRFSGLQFPNYSSELNVNALELDDSALYLCASSSGLPGALKSKNIQYFGAGTRLSVL.

This clonotype showed up just a few times. The rearrangement uses TRBV5-1 and TRBJ2-7; possibly TRBD2 for D (6 bases). V was trimmed by 2 bases and J by 3 bases, leaving 9 bases between them. The CDR3 extends over 13 amino acids. CDR1 is SGHRS and CDR2 is YFSETQ in the germline V gene. CDR3 DNA sequence: TGCGCCAGCAGCTTTGGCGGGAACTACGAGCAGTACTTC. Translated: CASSFGGNYEQYF.

The chain is built from TRBV7-2 and TRBJ2-4; D could derive from TRBD1 or TRBD2 (5 bases each). In germline, CDR1 is SGHTA, CDR2 FQGNSA. This CDR3 comprises 13 residues. Trimming stripped 3 bases from V and 5 bases from J, with 8 bases between. CDR3 amino acids: CASSLRGENIQYF. CDR3 in DNA: TGTGCCAGCAGCTTGAGAGGGGAAAACATTCAGTACTTC.

This clonotype came up a few times. One junction end does not reproduce the germline sequence, and a read error may be involved. The chain is built from TRBV12-3 or TRBV12-4 and TRBJ2-7; 11 bases map to TRBD1. The CDR3 has 16 residues. CDR3 sequence reads: CASSLARTGGYGEQYF. CDR3 coding DNA: TGTGCCAGCAGCTTAGCCCGGACAGGGGGCTACGGCGAGCAGTACTTC.

This clonotype was found many times. The V call is TRBV29-1, the J call TRBJ2-5; no clear D. This CDR3 spans 12 amino acids. The germline V gene encodes CDR1 SQVTM and CDR2 ANQGSEA. The ends were cut back, 4 bases at V and 1 base at J, with 7 bases in the middle. The CDR3 DNA sequence: TGCAGCGTTGTGCCAGGCCAAGAGACCCAGTACTTC. This codes for CSVVPGQETQYF. Full variable domain (rest looked up from reference TRBV29-1 and TRBJ2-5): SAVISQKPSRDICQRGTSLTIQCQVDSQVTMMFWYRQQPGQSLTLIATANQGSEATYESGFVIDKFPISRPNLTFSTLTVSNMSPEDSSIYLCSVVPGQETQYFGPGTRLLVL.

This clonotype occurred a few times. The chain has TRBV7-2 and TRBJ2-1; TRBD2 matches at 7 bases. The CDR3 is 16 amino acids. Germline V lookup: CDR1 SGHTA, CDR2 FQGNSA. Trimming cost V 1 base and J 10 bases; bases outside gene matches: 13. The CDR3 DNA reads as TGTGCCAGCAGCTTAGGGGGGTCGGGGGGTCATTTGGAGCAGTTCTTC. It codes for CASSLGGSGGHLEQFF.

This clonotype was seen a handful of times. This chain joins TRBV20-1 and TRBJ2-1; 10 bases fit TRBD2. From germline, CDR1 is DFQATT and CDR2 SNEGSKA (reference sequence). This CDR3 has 20 residues. With V trimmed by 1 base and J by 0 bases, 15 bases remained unmatched. CDR3 in amino acids: CSARGGVAGGPRGSYNEQFF. Here the CDR3 DNA reads TGCAGTGCTAGAGGCGGAGTAGCGGGGGGTCCGAGAGGCTCCTACAATGAGCAGTTCTTC.

This clonotype was counted a few times. A much larger clone is a single base away; this may be a read error. V gene TRBV5-6 combines with J gene TRBJ2-7; D unclear. This CDR3 has 12 residues. V gave up 3 bases and J gave up 0 bases, with 4 bases separating them. Germline CDR1 is SGHDT and CDR2 is YYEEEE. CDR3 region: CASSWSSYEQYF. In DNA form, the CDR3 reads TGTGCCAGCAGCTGGAGCTCCTACGAGCAGTACTTC. Combining the CDR3 with reference TRBV5-6 and TRBJ2-7 gives the whole variable domain DAGVTQSPTHLIKTRGQQVTLRCSPKSGHDTVSWYQQALGQGPQFIFQYYEEEERQRGNFPDRFSGHQFPNYSSELNVNALLLGDSALYLCASSWSSYEQYFGPGTRLTVT.

This chain joins TRBV4-1 and TRBJ2-1; D gene unclear. The CDR3 covers 16 residues. The germline gives CDR1 MGHRA, CDR2 YSYEKL. Trimming pared 1 base from V and 4 bases from J, leaving 14 bases between. The CDR3 region has the DNA TGCGCCAGCAGCCAAGGGGCCCGGCTAGGGTACAATGAGCAGTTCTTC. This gives the protein CASSQGARLGYNEQFF.

V gene TRBV20-1 combines with J gene TRBJ1-5; maybe TRBD1 (5 bases). The length of the CDR3 is 14 residues. Looked up from germline, CDR1 is DFQATT and CDR2 is SNEGSKA (reference sequence). Trimming pared 3 bases from V and 7 bases from J, leaving 16 bases between. CDR3 region: CSASGGAASQPQHF. The CDR3 DNA reads TGCAGTGCTAGTGGTGGGGCAGCGAGCCAGCCCCAGCATTTT.

This chain connects TRBV4-3 to TRBJ2-3; no reliable D call. CDR1 and CDR2 from the germline V gene are LGHNA and YSLEER. The CDR3 has 14 amino acids. The germline V and J ends were trimmed by 0 bases and 2 bases, with 6 bases remaining between them. CDR3 protein: CASSQDLVTDTQYF. As DNA, the CDR3 is TGCGCCAGCAGCCAAGATCTAGTCACAGATACGCAGTATTTT.

This clonotype was seen only a few times. The gene calls are TRBV20-1 and TRBJ2-2; 11 nucleotides match TRBD2. J was trimmed by 0 bases and V by 0 bases; bases with no gene match: 3. The V gene's germline CDR1 is DFQATT and CDR2 SNEGSKA (reference sequence). The CDR3 length is 17 residues. CDR3 nucleotide sequence: TGCAGTGCTAGAGATTCTAGCGGGGGGTCGAACACCGGGGAGCTGTTTTTT. Translating it yields CSARDSSGGSNTGELFF.

This clonotype has more than one count but fewer than ten. The chain uses TRBV7-9 and TRBJ2-2, with no clear D. In germline, CDR1 is SEHNR, CDR2 FQNEAQ (reference sequence). V was clipped by 3 bases and J by 6 bases, with 11 bases between them. CDR3 length: 14 residues. CDR3 sequence reads: CASSFSTDAGELFF. CDR3 bases: TGTGCCAGCAGCTTTAGTACCGATGCCGGGGAGCTGTTTTTT. Combining the CDR3 with reference TRBV7-9 and TRBJ2-2 gives the whole variable domain DTGVSQNPRHKITKRGQNVTFRCDPISEHNRLYWYRQTLGQGPEFLTYFQNEAQLEKSRLLSDRFSAERPKGSFSTLEIQRTEQGDSAMYLCASSFSTDAGELFFGEGSRLTVL.

The chain employs TRBV7-2 and TRBJ2-5; D might be TRBD1 (6 bases). The V gene's germline CDR1 is SGHTA and CDR2 FQGNSA. The ends were cut back, 4 bases at V and 5 bases at J, with 23 bases in the middle. The CDR3 runs 17 residues. The CDR3 loop reads CASSSTGLGALGETQYF. CDR3 in DNA: TGTGCCAGCAGCTCGACAGGTCTAGGCGCATTAGGGGAGACCCAGTACTTC.

The chain combines TRBV11-2 with TRBJ2-1; 8 bases align to TRBD1. With 5 bases clipped from V and 3 bases from J, the junction kept 9 bases outside the gene matches. Germline V gives CDR1 SGHAT, CDR2 FQNNGV. The CDR3 length is 16 residues. In DNA form, the CDR3 reads TGTGCCAGCAGCGGACGGACAGGGAAACACTACAATGAGCAGTTCTTC. This gives the protein CASSGRTGKHYNEQFF.

This clonotype was detected a few times. The chain uses TRBV19 and TRBJ2-4; 7 nucleotides line up with TRBD1. The germline gives CDR1 LNHDA, CDR2 SQIVND (reference sequence). The CDR3 loop spans 12 amino acids. Unmatched junction bases numbered 4, after V lost 6 bases and J lost 8 bases. The CDR3 region has the DNA TGTGCCAGTAGCCACAGGGGCTACATTCAGTACTTC. This gives the protein CASSHRGYIQYF.

A few counts support this clonotype. This sequence joins TRBV6-1 and TRBJ1-2; no firm D call. The CDR3 has 13 amino acids. V was cut by 1 base and J by 4 bases, with 7 bases left in between. CDR1 is MNHNS and CDR2 is SASEGT in the germline V gene. CDR3 sequence reads: CASSEDGVYGYTF. The CDR3 DNA is TGTGCCAGCAGTGAAGACGGGGTCTATGGCTACACCTTC.